This paragraph covers one TCR beta chain sequence. V was clipped by 4 bases and J by 7 bases, with 14 bases between them. From germline, CDR1 is SGDLS and CDR2 YYNGEE. The CDR3 is 14 residues long. This record belongs to a study of beta chain features in type 1 diabetes. Per donor, one heparinised blood draw averaged about 116 mL. The entirety of the isolated RNA underwent reverse transcription, so expressed TCRB transcripts were sequenced. Mean read depth for naive, central memory and regulatory T cell samples was a few million reads. Only in-frame clones appear in the TCRdb table, and some are missing; sequencing was by immunoSEQ multiplex PCR. The table has around 340,000 clones, 15% to 20% seen once.

Sequenced input: naive CD4+ T cells from blood. The origin of this receptor is a woman younger than 35 in good health. The rearrangement joins TRBV9 to TRBJ2-2; possibly TRBD2 for D (6 bases). The CDR3 loop reads CASSPRGGIGELFF. DNA for the CDR3: TGTGCCAGCAGCCCCCGGGGAGGTATCGGGGAGCTGTTTTTT.